This is a list of T cell receptor beta chains from one sample in a study of T cells in Graves' hyperthyroidism and ophthalmopathy. TCRdb used MiXCR to reprocess the multiplex PCR reads, holding one entry per CDR3 protein. Of hundreds of thousands of distinct CDR3 sequences detected, roughly 14% appear once; the ten largest clones hold around an eighth. The sequenced material came from blood. These receptors originate from a young woman with Graves' hyperthyroidism. CDR3s include the opening cysteine and the closing phenylalanine or tryptophan. The D gene is left open where the match is weak. Only part of the rows carry a size: once, few, many, or a class if the clone is expanded.

TRBV28	TRBJ1-4	many	NA	TGTGCCAGCAAGCCCCAGGCGGCTCGTGAAAAACTGTTTTTT	CASKPQAAREKLFF
TRBV3-1	TRBJ2-2	many	NA	TGTGCCAGCAGCCAGGTCCGTCTTGCGCTGAACACCGGGGAGCTGTTTTTT	CASSQVRLALNTGELFF
TRBV27	TRBJ1-5	many	NA	TGTGCCAGCAGTTTATCGCAGGCCAGGGGAAGCAATCAGCCCCAGCATTTT	CASSLSQARGSNQPQHF
TRBV20-1	TRBJ2-7	few	TRBD2	TGCAGTGCTAGGCCCCGGGACTATAGCCCCTACGAGCAGTACTTC	CSARPRDYSPYEQYF
TRBV7-2	TRBJ1-2	many	TRBD1	TGTGCCAGCAGCTCCCCAGGGGGCAGGTATGGCTACACCTTC	CASSSPGGRYGYTF
TRBV20-1	TRBJ2-7	NA	TRBD2	TGCAGTGCTGGAAGCGCGGGAGGGGACTACGAGCAGTACTTC	CSAGSAGGDYEQYF
TRBV29-1	TRBJ1-2	NA	NA	TGCAGCGTTGGGCCGGGGTGGGGGGCTGGTGGCTACACCTTC	CSVGPGWGAGGYTF
TRBV2	TRBJ1-5	NA	TRBD1	TGTGCCACACACCGGGACAGGGGTGTTCAGCCCCAGCATTTT	CATHRDRGVQPQHF
TRBV7-3	TRBJ2-1	many	TRBD1	TGTGCCAGCAGCTTAACGACGGGACAGGGGGCATATGAGCAGTTCTTC	CASSLTTGQGAYEQFF
TRBV20-1	TRBJ2-7	many	NA	TGCAGTGCTCTTGGAGGAGTGGTTAGCTCCTACGAGCAGTACTTC	CSALGGVVSSYEQYF
TRBV20-1	TRBJ2-3	NA	TRBD2	TGCAGTGCCCCCTCGGGGGGAGTGCCCCCCACGGATACGCAGTATTTT	CSAPSGGVPPTDTQYF
TRBV6-2/TRBV6-3	TRBJ1-5	few	TRBD1	TGTGCCAGCAGTTACAGGGGGCGAAGCAATCAGCCCCAGCATTTT	CASSYRGRSNQPQHF
TRBV7-9	TRBJ2-7	many	NA	TGTGCCAGCAGCGCCGACAGCACCTACGAGCAGTACTTC	CASSADSTYEQYF
TRBV6-1	TRBJ2-2	many	TRBD1	TGTGCCAGCAGTCAGGGACAGGGGTATGCCACCGGGGAGCTGTTTTTT	CASSQGQGYATGELFF
TRBV11-2	TRBJ2-3	many	NA	TGTGCCAGCAGACGAGGGGCAGGGATGAGGACAGATACGCAGTATTTT	CASRRGAGMRTDTQYF
TRBV4-1	TRBJ2-2	many	NA	TGCGCCAGCAGCCAAGCGTGGGGGGCGAACACCGGGGAGCTGTTTTTT	CASSQAWGANTGELFF
TRBV20-1	TRBJ2-1	NA	NA	TGCAGTGCTAGTGGGGGGGGCAGGGGAAACAATGAGCAGTTCTTC	CSASGGGRGNNEQFF
TRBV20-1	TRBJ2-3	NA	TRBD2	TGCAGTGCTAGCTTCGGACTAGCGGGGCGGCGGGATACGCAGTATTTT	CSASFGLAGRRDTQYF
TRBV6-2/TRBV6-3	TRBJ2-1	many	NA	TGTGCCAGCAGTTACGAGGATAATGAGCAGTTCTTC	CASSYEDNEQFF
TRBV11-2	TRBJ2-2	NA	TRBD2	TGTGCCAGCAGCGCCTCCGGGACTAGCGGGAGGGCCCGGGCCGGGGAGCTGTTTTTT	CASSASGTSGRARAGELFF
TRBV7-2	TRBJ2-6	NA	NA	TGTGCCAGCAGCCCCAGATGGGGGCAGGGTTCCGGGGCCAACGTCCTGACTTTC	CASSPRWGQGSGANVLTF
TRBV11-2	TRBJ1-1	many	NA	TGTGCCAGCAGCTTTCGGGGGCAGAGCACTGAAGCTTTCTTT	CASSFRGQSTEAFF
TRBV10-3	TRBJ2-7	NA	NA	TGTGCCATCAGTGAAACAAACGAGCAGTACTTC	CAISETNEQYF
TRBV4-2	TRBJ2-1	NA	TRBD2	TGTGCCAGCAGCCCCGGGACTAGCGGGAGGGCCGGTGTGTATGAGCAGTTCTTC	CASSPGTSGRAGVYEQFF
TRBV19	TRBJ2-2	few	TRBD2	TGTGCCAGTATTATGATAGCGGGGGCCCGCACCGGGGAGCTGTTTTTT	CASIMIAGARTGELFF
TRBV18	TRBJ1-1	many	NA	TGTGCCAGCTCCCTCGGGGCTGCTGAAGCTTTCTTT	CASSLGAAEAFF
TRBV6-1	TRBJ2-1	few	NA	TGTGCCAGCAGTCCCGGGGTGGGAGACAATGAGCAGTTCTTC	CASSPGVGDNEQFF
TRBV5-1	TRBJ2-2	NA	NA	TGCGCCAGCATGCCCAGAACTAACACCGGGGAGCTGTTTTTT	CASMPRTNTGELFF
TRBV24-1	TRBJ2-5	NA	TRBD1	TGTGCCACCAGTGATCCGCGGACAGGGATTTTCCAAGAGACCCAGTACTTC	CATSDPRTGIFQETQYF
TRBV2	TRBJ2-1	many	TRBD1	TGTGCCAGCAGTGAATCCCCAGGGGGCTTGGGGAATGAGCAGTTCTTC	CASSESPGGLGNEQFF
TRBV7-9	TRBJ2-7	many	TRBD2	TGTGCCAGCAGCCCCGGGCCGGGAGGAAACGAGCAGTACTTC	CASSPGPGGNEQYF
TRBV11-2	TRBJ2-5	many	TRBD2	TGTGCCAGCAGCTTCAAGACTAGCGGCAAAGTCTCCCAAGAGACCCAGTACTTC	CASSFKTSGKVSQETQYF
TRBV20-1	TRBJ2-1	many	TRBD1	TGCAGTGCTACCCGACAGGGTACCTACAATGAGCAGTTCTTC	CSATRQGTYNEQFF
TRBV2	TRBJ2-7	many	TRBD2	TGTGCCAGCAGCCAGGGCGGGAGTTCCTACGAGCAGTACTTC	CASSQGGSSYEQYF
TRBV7-3	TRBJ1-1	NA	NA	TGTGCCAGCAGCTTAACGGGCCGGGTTGATGAAGCTTTCTTT	CASSLTGRVDEAFF
TRBV6-1	TRBJ2-7	many	NA	TGTGCCAGCAGTAGCTCAGAGTTAGTAATCTCCTACGAGCAGTACTTC	CASSSSELVISYEQYF
TRBV20-1	TRBJ2-7	many	NA	TGCAGTGCTAGAGGCGGTTGGACCTACGAGCAGTACTTC	CSARGGWTYEQYF
TRBV27	TRBJ1-6	NA	TRBD1	TGTGCCAGCAGTCCGGTCCTACAGGGGTATTCCCTCCACTTT	CASSPVLQGYSLHF
TRBV29-1	TRBJ1-1	few	NA	TGCAGCACCCATTACGTCGGGAACACTGAAGCTTTCTTT	CSTHYVGNTEAFF
TRBV7-2	TRBJ2-5	many	NA	TGTGCCAGCAGTTTCGTAATAGGAAACCAAGAGACCCAGTACTTC	CASSFVIGNQETQYF
TRBV18	TRBJ2-1	many	NA	TGTGCCAGCTCACCTGGGACTCCCCGCTACAATGAGCAGTTCTTC	CASSPGTPRYNEQFF
TRBV5-1	TRBJ2-6	few	NA	TGCGCCAGCAGCCCACTTCTCCCCTCTGGGGCCAACGTCCTGACTTTC	CASSPLLPSGANVLTF
TRBV18	TRBJ2-6	NA	NA	TGTGCCAGCTCAACCCGCTTGACAGACTCTGGGGCCAACGTCCTGACTTTC	CASSTRLTDSGANVLTF
TRBV20-1	TRBJ2-7	many	TRBD2	TGCAGTGCTACCCGCCGACTAGCGGGGGGCTACGAGCAGTACTTC	CSATRRLAGGYEQYF
TRBV20-1	TRBJ2-4	few	TRBD2	TGCAGTGCTATTTCTGTCGGGCGGGGGGGCTTTGGGAATACCGGCATTCAGTACTTC	CSAISVGRGGFGNTGIQYF
TRBV20-1	TRBJ2-2	NA	TRBD2	TGCAGTGCTAGGGTCCGTGGGACTAGCGGGAGGTCCGGGGAGCTGTTTTTT	CSARVRGTSGRSGELFF
TRBV10-3	TRBJ2-7	few	TRBD1	TGTGCCACCTGGGACAGTGACGAGCAGTACTTC	CATWDSDEQYF
TRBV4-1	TRBJ2-2	few	NA	TGCGCCAGCAGCCAAGTTGGATCGTCAGGGGAGCTGTTTTTT	CASSQVGSSGELFF
TRBV10-3	TRBJ1-2	NA	TRBD1	TGTGCCATCGTACAGGGGCTGATGAACTATGGCTACACCTTC	CAIVQGLMNYGYTF
TRBV10-3	TRBJ2-1	many	TRBD1	TGTGCCATCAAGGGACAGGGGGATAATGAGCAGTTCTTC	CAIKGQGDNEQFF